Listed below are T cell receptor beta chains from one sample, sequenced in a study of blood T cell repertoires in COVID-19. This table comes from immunoSEQ multiplex PCR, and its TCRdb copy is limited to in-frame clones, with some not included. The data show approximately 310,000 clones, about 90% seen once. The sequenced sample was peripheral blood. All receptors derive from a woman between 50 and 59 years old who had recovered from COVID-19. Both conserved end residues are part of each CDR3. Each record gives: D gene, clone size, J gene, V gene, CDR3 length, CDR3 protein, CDR3 DNA. D genes are given only for firm matches. Not all rows give a size; the values are once, few, many and, for expanded clones, a class.

TRBD1	-	TRBJ1-6	TRBV28	14	CASRPGQLVSPLHF	TGTGCCAGCAGACCGGGACAGCTTGTTTCACCCCTCCACTTT
-	-	TRBJ1-1	TRBV12-3/TRBV12-4	12	CASRQGNTEAFF	TGTGCCAGCAGGCAGGGTAACACTGAAGCTTTCTTT
-	few	TRBJ2-1	TRBV4-3	14	CASSQGLEDREQFF	TGCGCCAGCAGCCAAGGACTGGAGGACCGTGAGCAGTTCTTC
-	-	TRBJ1-6	TRBV7-6	13	CASSLERGSPLHF	TGTGCCAGCAGCTTGGAAAGGGGGTCACCCCTCCACTTT
-	-	TRBJ2-7	TRBV12-3/TRBV12-4	13	CASSLRRVHEQYF	TGTGCCAGCAGTTTAAGGAGGGTCCACGAGCAGTACTTC
-	-	TRBJ1-1	TRBV18	13	CASSGEQDTEAFF	TGTGCCAGCTCGGGCGAACAGGACACTGAAGCTTTCTTT
-	-	TRBJ2-6	TRBV2	15	CASSDGVSGANVLTF	TGTGCCAGCAGTGACGGAGTTTCTGGGGCCAACGTCCTGACTTTC
TRBD2	few	TRBJ2-1	TRBV6-4	16	CASSDSGSGGYNEQFF	TGTGCCAGCAGTGACTCGGGGAGCGGGGGCTACAATGAGCAGTTCTTC
TRBD1	-	TRBJ1-4	TRBV11-2	14	CASSEQGAGEKLFF	TGTGCCAGCAGCGAACAGGGGGCTGGAGAAAAACTGTTTTTT
-	once	TRBJ2-7	TRBV29-1	17	CSAGTGYGLAGVLEQYF	TGCAGCGCCGGGACAGGGTATGGTCTAGCGGGAGTACTCGAGCAGTACTTC
TRBD1	-	TRBJ1-2	TRBV5-1	15	CASSLATGTGYGYTF	TGCGCCAGCAGCTTGGCTACCGGGACAGGATATGGCTACACCTTC
TRBD1	-	TRBJ1-5	TRBV28	15	CASRLTGYGNQPQHF	TGTGCCAGCAGGCTGACAGGGTACGGCAATCAGCCCCAGCATTTT
-	-	TRBJ2-7	TRBV6-5	14	CASSYSSSSYEQYF	TGTGCCAGCAGTTACTCGAGTAGCTCCTACGAGCAGTACTTC
TRBD1	-	TRBJ1-2	TRBV28	14	CASTLSGTDYGYTF	TGTGCCAGCACCCTATCCGGGACAGACTATGGCTACACCTTC
-	-	TRBJ1-4	TRBV7-9	15	CASSSRPGVDEKLFF	TGTGCCAGCAGCTCCAGACCGGGAGTAGACGAAAAACTGTTTTTT
TRBD2	-	TRBJ2-3	TRBV5-5	18	CASSDGAVAGGSTDAQYF	TGTGCCAGCAGCGATGGGGCCGTGGCGGGGGGATCCACAGATGCGCAGTATTTT
-	-	TRBJ2-7	TRBV19	13	CASSQGPRDEQYF	TGTGCCAGTAGTCAGGGCCCCAGAGACGAGCAGTACTTC
-	-	TRBJ1-5	TRBV4-1	15	CASSQAWLSNQPQHF	TGCGCCAGCAGCCAAGCGTGGCTTAGCAATCAGCCCCAGCATTTT
TRBD1	-	TRBJ2-7	TRBV15	14	CATRPDRAAHEQYF	TGTGCCACCCGGCCGGACAGGGCGGCCCACGAGCAGTACTTC
-	-	TRBJ1-5	TRBV19	13	CASSMYRDLPQHF	TGTGCCAGTAGTATGTACAGGGATCTGCCCCAGCATTTT
-	-	TRBJ1-3	TRBV28	18	CASSFTLRQVLSGNTIYF	TGTGCCAGCAGTTTTACCCTTAGACAGGTCCTCTCTGGAAACACCATATATTTT
-	-	TRBJ2-1	TRBV20-1	11	CGAASYNEQFF	TGCGGGGCTGCCTCCTACAATGAGCAGTTCTTC
TRBD1	-	TRBJ2-7	TRBV7-2	12	CASSSTGFEQYF	TGTGCCAGCAGCTCGACAGGGTTTGAGCAGTACTTC
TRBD2	many	TRBJ2-1	TRBV6-2/TRBV6-3	18	CASSLGLAGTKDYNEQFF	TGTGCCAGCAGCCTAGGACTAGCGGGGACTAAAGACTACAATGAGCAGTTCTTC
TRBD2	many	TRBJ2-1	TRBV27	16	CASSFISGTSYNEQFF	TGTGCCAGCAGTTTTATTAGCGGGACCTCCTACAATGAGCAGTTCTTC
TRBD2	-	TRBJ2-2	TRBV30	17	CAWSVSASGSSAGELFF	TGTGCCTGGAGTGTCTCGGCTAGCGGGAGTTCAGCCGGGGAGCTGTTTTTT
-	-	TRBJ2-5	TRBV7-8	12	CASSFSQETQYF	TGTGCCAGCAGCTTCTCGCAAGAGACCCAGTACTTC
TRBD1	-	TRBJ1-1	TRBV19	14	CASRGRQGFTEAFF	TGTGCCAGTAGGGGCAGACAGGGTTTCACTGAAGCTTTCTTT
-	many	TRBJ1-1	TRBV5-4	15	CASSAPTEVNTEAFF	TGTGCCAGCAGCGCCCCGACAGAGGTAAACACTGAAGCTTTCTTT
TRBD2	-	TRBJ2-1	TRBV28	13	CASQTSGGGEQFF	TGTGCCAGCCAGACTAGCGGGGGCGGTGAGCAGTTCTTC
TRBD1	-	TRBJ2-1	TRBV27	14	CASSWTGEYNEQFF	TGTGCCAGCAGTTGGACAGGGGAATACAATGAGCAGTTCTTC
TRBD2	once	TRBJ2-3	TRBV10-3	15	CAIFSGLAGVDTQYF	TGTGCCATCTTTTCAGGACTAGCGGGAGTAGATACGCAGTATTTT
TRBD1	-	TRBJ1-1	TRBV28	14	CASRKQGRYTEAFF	TGTGCCAGCAGGAAACAGGGGAGGTACACTGAAGCTTTCTTT
-	-	TRBJ2-3	TRBV7-8	15	CASSSRGGHTDTQYF	TGTGCCAGCAGCTCTAGGGGTGGTCACACAGATACGCAGTATTTT
TRBD1	-	TRBJ2-7	TRBV6-4	18	CASSDLSSRDRFNYEQYF	TGTGCCAGCAGTGACCTCTCCTCTAGGGACAGATTTAACTACGAGCAGTACTTC
-	-	TRBJ2-7	TRBV6-5	12	CASRGPSYEQYF	TGTGCCAGCAGGGGGCCCTCCTACGAGCAGTACTTC
-	-	TRBJ2-7	TRBV30	13	CAWSTGPINEQYF	TGTGCCTGGAGTACAGGGCCTATTAACGAGCAGTACTTC
TRBD1	-	TRBJ2-7	TRBV18	14	CASSPDRGWSEQYF	TGTGCCAGCTCACCCGACAGGGGGTGGTCCGAGCAGTACTTC
TRBD1	-	TRBJ2-2	TRBV7-7	15	CASSLGAGTGGELFF	TGTGCCAGCAGCTTAGGCGCAGGGACAGGAGGGGAGCTGTTTTTT
TRBD2	-	TRBJ2-5	TRBV3-1/TRBV3-2	16	CASSQGLAGGQETQYF	TGTGCCAGCAGCCAGGGACTAGCGGGGGGTCAAGAGACCCAGTACTTC
TRBD2	-	TRBJ2-7	TRBV28	15	CASSSLAGGRYEQYF	TGTGCCAGCAGTTCACTAGCGGGAGGCCGCTACGAGCAGTACTTC